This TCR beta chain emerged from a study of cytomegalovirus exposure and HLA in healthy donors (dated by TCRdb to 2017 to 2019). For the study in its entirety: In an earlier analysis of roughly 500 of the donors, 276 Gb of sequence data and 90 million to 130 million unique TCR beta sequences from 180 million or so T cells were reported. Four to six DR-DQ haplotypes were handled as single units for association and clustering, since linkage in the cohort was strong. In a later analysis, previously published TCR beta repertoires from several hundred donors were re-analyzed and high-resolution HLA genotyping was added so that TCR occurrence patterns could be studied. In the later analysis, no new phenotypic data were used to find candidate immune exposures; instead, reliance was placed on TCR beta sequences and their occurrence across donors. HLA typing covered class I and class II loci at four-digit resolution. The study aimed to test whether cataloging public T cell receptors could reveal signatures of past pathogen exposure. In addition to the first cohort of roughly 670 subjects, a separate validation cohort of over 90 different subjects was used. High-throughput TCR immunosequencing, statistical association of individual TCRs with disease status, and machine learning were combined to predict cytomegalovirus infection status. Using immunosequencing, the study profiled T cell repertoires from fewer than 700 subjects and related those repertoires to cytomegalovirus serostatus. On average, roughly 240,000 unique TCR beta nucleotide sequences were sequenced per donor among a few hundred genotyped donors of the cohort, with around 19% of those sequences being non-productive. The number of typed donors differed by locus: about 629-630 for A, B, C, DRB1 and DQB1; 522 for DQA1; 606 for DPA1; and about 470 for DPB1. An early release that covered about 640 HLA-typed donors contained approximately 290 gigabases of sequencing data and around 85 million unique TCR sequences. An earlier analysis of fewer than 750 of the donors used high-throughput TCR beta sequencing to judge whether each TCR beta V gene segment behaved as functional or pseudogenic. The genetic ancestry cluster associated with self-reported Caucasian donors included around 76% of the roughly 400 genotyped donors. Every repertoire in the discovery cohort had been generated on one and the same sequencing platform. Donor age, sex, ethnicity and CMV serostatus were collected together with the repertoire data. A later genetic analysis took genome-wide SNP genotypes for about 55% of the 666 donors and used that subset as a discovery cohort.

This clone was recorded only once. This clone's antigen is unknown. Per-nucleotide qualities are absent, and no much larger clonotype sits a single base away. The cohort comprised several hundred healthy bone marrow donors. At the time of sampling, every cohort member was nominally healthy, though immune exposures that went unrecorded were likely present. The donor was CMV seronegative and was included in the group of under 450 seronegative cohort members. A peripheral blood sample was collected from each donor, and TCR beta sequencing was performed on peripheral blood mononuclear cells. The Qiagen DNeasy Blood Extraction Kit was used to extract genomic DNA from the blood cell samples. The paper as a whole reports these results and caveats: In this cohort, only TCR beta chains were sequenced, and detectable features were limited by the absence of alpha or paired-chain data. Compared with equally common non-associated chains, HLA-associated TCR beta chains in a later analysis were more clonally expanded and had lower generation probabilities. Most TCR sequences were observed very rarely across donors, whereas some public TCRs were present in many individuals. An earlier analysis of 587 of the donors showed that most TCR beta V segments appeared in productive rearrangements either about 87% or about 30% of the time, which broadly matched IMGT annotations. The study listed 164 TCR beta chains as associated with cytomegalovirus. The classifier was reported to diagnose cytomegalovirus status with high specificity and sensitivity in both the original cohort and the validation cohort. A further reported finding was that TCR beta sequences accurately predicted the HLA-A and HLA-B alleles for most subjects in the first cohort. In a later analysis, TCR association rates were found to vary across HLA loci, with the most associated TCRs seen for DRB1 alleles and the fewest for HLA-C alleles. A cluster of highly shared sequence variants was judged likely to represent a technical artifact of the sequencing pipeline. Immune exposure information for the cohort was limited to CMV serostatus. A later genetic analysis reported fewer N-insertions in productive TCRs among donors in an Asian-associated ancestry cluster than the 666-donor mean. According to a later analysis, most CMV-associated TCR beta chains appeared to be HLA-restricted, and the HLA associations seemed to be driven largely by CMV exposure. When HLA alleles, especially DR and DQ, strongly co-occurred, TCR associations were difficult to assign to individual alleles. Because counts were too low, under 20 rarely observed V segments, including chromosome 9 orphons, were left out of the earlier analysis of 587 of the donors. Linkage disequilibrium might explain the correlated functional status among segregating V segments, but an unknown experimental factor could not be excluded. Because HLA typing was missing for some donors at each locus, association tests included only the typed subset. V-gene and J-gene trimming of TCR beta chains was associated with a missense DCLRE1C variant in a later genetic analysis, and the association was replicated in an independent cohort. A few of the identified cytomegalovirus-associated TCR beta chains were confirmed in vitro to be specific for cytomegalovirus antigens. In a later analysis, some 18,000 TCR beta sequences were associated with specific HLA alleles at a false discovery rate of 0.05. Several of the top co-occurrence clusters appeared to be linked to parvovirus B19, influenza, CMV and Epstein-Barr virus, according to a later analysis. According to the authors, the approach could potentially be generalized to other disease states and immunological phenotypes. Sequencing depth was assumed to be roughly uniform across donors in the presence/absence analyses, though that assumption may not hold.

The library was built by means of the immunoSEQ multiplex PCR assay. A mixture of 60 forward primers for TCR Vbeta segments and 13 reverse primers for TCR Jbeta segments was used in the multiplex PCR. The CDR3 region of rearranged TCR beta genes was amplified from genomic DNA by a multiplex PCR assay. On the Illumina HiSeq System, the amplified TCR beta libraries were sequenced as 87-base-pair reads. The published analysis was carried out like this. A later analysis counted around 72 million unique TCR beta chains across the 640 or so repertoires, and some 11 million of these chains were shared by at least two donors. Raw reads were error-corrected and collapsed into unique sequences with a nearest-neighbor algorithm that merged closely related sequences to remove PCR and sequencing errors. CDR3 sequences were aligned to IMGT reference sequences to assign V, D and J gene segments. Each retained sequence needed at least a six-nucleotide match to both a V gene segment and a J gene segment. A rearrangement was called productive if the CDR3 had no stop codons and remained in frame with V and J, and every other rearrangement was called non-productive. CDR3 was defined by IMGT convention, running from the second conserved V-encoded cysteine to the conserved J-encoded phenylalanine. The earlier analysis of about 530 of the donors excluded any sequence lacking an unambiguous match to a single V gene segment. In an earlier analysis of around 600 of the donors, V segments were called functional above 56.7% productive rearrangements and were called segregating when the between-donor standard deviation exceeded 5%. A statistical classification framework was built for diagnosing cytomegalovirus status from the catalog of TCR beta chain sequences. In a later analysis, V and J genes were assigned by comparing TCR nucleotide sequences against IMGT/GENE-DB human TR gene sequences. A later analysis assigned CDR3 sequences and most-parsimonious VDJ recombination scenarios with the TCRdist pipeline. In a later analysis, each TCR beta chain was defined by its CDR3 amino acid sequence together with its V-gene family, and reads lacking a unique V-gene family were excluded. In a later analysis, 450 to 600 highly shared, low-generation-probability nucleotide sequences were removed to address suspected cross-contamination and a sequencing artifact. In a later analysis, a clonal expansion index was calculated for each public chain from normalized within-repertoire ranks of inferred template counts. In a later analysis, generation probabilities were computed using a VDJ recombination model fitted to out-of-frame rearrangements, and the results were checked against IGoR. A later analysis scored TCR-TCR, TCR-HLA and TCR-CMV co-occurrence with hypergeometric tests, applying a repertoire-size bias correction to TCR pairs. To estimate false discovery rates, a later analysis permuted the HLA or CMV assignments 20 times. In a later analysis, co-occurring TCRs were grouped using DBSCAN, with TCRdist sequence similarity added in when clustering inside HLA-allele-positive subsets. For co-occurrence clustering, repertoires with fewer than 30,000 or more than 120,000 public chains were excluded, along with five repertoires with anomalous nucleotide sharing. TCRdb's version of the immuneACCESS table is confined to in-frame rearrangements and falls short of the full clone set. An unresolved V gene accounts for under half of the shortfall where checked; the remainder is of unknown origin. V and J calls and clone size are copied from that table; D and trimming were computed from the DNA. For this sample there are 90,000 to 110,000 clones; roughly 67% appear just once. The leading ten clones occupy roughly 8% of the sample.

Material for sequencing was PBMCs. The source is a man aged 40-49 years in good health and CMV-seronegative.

This receptor carries the CDR3 CASSSDPSQAEAFF. The sequenced DNA is TGTGCCAGCTCATCCGACCCCTCTCAGGCTGAAGCTTTCTTT. This chain joins TRBV18 to TRBJ1-1, with the D segment identity uncertain. The cysteine opens and the phenylalanine closes a CDR3 of 14 amino acids. The kept DNA is CDR3 alone, 42 bases in frame from the first base. From a lookup of the germline V gene, CDR1 and CDR2 are KGHSH and LQKENI. V is pared back by 5 bases and J by 6 bases, with 16 bases lying between the germline termini. The variable domain in full, with residues beyond the CDR3 obtained from the reference TRBV18 and TRBJ1-1 genes, is NAGVMQNPRHLVRRRGQEARLRCSPMKGHSHVYWYRQLPEEGLKFMVYLQKENIIDESGMPKERFSAEFPKEGPSILRIQQVVRGDSAAYFCASSSDPSQAEAFFGQGTRLTVV.